This is a list of T cell receptor beta chains from one sample in a study of blood T cell repertoires in COVID-19. Clones were sequenced by immunoSEQ multiplex PCR, and TCRdb holds only the in-frame ones, with some missing. The table includes 65,000 to 90,000 clones, 65% to 85% detected once. The sample consisted of peripheral blood. The receptors derive from a man older than 75 with active or convalescent COVID-19. The CDR3 runs from the conserved cysteine through the conserved F or W. The D gene is left open where the match is weak. A clone size is listed for some rows: how often the clone was seen (once, few, many), or a class if it is expanded.

clone_size,v_call,d_call,j_call,cdr3_nt,cdr3_aa
.,TRBV6-2/TRBV6-3,.,TRBJ2-7,TGTGCCAGCAGTTACCGAGGGAACTACGAGCAGTACTTC,CASSYRGNYEQYF
.,TRBV18,TRBD2,TRBJ2-3,TGTGCCAGCTCACCGGGACTAGCGGGAGACTCAGATACGCAGTATTTT,CASSPGLAGDSDTQYF
few,TRBV9,.,TRBJ2-1,TGTGCCAGCAGCGTAGGGGCCAGCTCCTACAATGAGCAGTTCTTC,CASSVGASSYNEQFF
.,TRBV6-5,.,TRBJ1-1,TGTGCCGCACAGGATGGGAACACTGAAGCTTTCTTT,CAAQDGNTEAFF
.,TRBV3-1/TRBV3-2,.,TRBJ2-1,TGTGCCAGCAGCCAAGTGGGGACAAGTCAAAGTTACAATGAGCAGTTCTTC,CASSQVGTSQSYNEQFF
.,TRBV18,.,TRBJ2-6,TGTGCCAGCGCTCCGGACAGACGGGCCTCTGGGGCCAACGTCCTGACTTTC,CASAPDRRASGANVLTF
few,TRBV7-2,.,TRBJ1-5,TGTGCCAGCAGCTTACTTTACAACAATCAGCCCCAGCATTTT,CASSLLYNNQPQHF
.,TRBV4-2,TRBD2,TRBJ2-3,TGTGCCAGCAGCCAGGGGGGGACTAGCGCTGGCACAGATACGCAGTATTTT,CASSQGGTSAGTDTQYF
.,TRBV6-6,.,TRBJ2-7,TGTGCCAGCAGTAATCTCAAGCGGAGCTCCTACGAGCAGTACTTC,CASSNLKRSSYEQYF
.,TRBV5-1,.,TRBJ1-4,TGCGCCAGCAGTGACAGAGCAACTAATGAAAAACTGTTTTTT,CASSDRATNEKLFF
once,TRBV12-5,TRBD2,TRBJ2-1,TGTGCTAGTGGTCTGGGGACTAGCGGGGGCTACAATGAGCAGTTCTTC,CASGLGTSGGYNEQFF
.,TRBV3-1/TRBV3-2,.,TRBJ2-7,TGTGCCAGCAGCCAAGGGGGCTACTACGAGCAGTACTTC,CASSQGGYYEQYF
.,TRBV5-1,TRBD2,TRBJ2-3,TGCGCCAGCAGCTCGACCGGGCTAGCGGGAGGGCCCCTAGATACGCAGTATTTT,CASSSTGLAGGPLDTQYF
.,TRBV3-1/TRBV3-2,TRBD2,TRBJ2-3,TGTGCCAGCAGCCAAGTTCCTAGCGGGAGGTTAGCAGATACGCAGTATTTT,CASSQVPSGRLADTQYF
.,TRBV27,TRBD2,TRBJ2-1,TGTGCCAGCAGGCTAAGGAGTACTAGCGGGGGGGTGGGATATGAGCAGTTCTTC,CASRLRSTSGGVGYEQFF
.,TRBV6-2/TRBV6-3,.,TRBJ2-1,TGTGCCAGCAGTGCGACAGGTATTGGGTCCCTTGAGCAGTTCTTC,CASSATGIGSLEQFF
.,TRBV7-2,.,TRBJ1-2,TGTGCCAGCAGCTCGACACAAAACTATGGCTACACCTTC,CASSSTQNYGYTF
.,TRBV7-9,TRBD1,TRBJ2-5,TGTGCCAGCAGCTTTAACAGGGGGGCGGAGACCCAGTACTTC,CASSFNRGAETQYF
.,TRBV20-1,.,TRBJ2-5,TGCAGTGCCAACCGGGACAACGAAGAGTACTTC,CSANRDNEEYF
.,TRBV18,.,TRBJ1-2,TGTGCCAGCTCACCACTGGACAGCTCCTATGGCTACACCTTC,CASSPLDSSYGYTF
.,TRBV7-9,.,TRBJ1-1,TGTGCCAGCAGCCTAACAGGGTCGGCTGAAGCTTTCTTT,CASSLTGSAEAFF
.,TRBV12-3/TRBV12-4,.,TRBJ1-2,TGTGCCAGCAGTTATCAGGGATACTATGGCTACACCTTC,CASSYQGYYGYTF
.,TRBV30,.,TRBJ1-5,TGTGCCTGGAGTGTAGGCGGGGGGAAATGGGATCAGCCCCAGCATTTT,CAWSVGGGKWDQPQHF
.,TRBV4-1,.,TRBJ2-7,TGCGCCAGCAGCCAAGAAGAGGGCCTCTCCTACGAGCAGTACTTC,CASSQEEGLSYEQYF
.,TRBV7-9,.,TRBJ1-2,TGTGCCAGCAGCCAACAGGGTTCCTATGGCTACACCTTC,CASSQQGSYGYTF
.,TRBV14,.,TRBJ1-4,TGTGCCAGCAGCCAAGAACCCGGGTTTGAACTGTTTTTT,CASSQEPGFELFF
.,TRBV5-6,TRBD2,TRBJ2-7,TGTGCCAGCAACACGGGGGGTCAACGAATCCCCCAACAGCAGTACTTC,CASNTGGQRIPQQQYF
.,TRBV19,.,TRBJ1-6,TGTGCCAGTAGTCTCAAACTAAATTCACCCCTCCACTTT,CASSLKLNSPLHF
.,TRBV5-4,.,TRBJ2-7,TGTGCCAGCAGCTTGGAAGGGGGTCCCTACGAGCAGTACTTC,CASSLEGGPYEQYF
.,TRBV20-1,.,TRBJ1-4,TGCAGTGCTAGTCAGGGGTGGACTAATGAAAAACTGTTTTTT,CSASQGWTNEKLFF
.,TRBV30,.,TRBJ2-3,TGTGCCTGGAGGTGGGGGCGGGGGCCAGATACGCAGTATTTT,CAWRWGRGPDTQYF
once,TRBV2,TRBD1,TRBJ1-6,TGTGCCAGCAGGGTAGGGACAGCCGCAGGTTCACCCCTCCACTTT,CASRVGTAAGSPLHF
.,TRBV6-5,TRBD1,TRBJ2-5,TGTGCCAGCAGTACAGGGGAGGAGACCCAGTACTTC,CASSTGEETQYF
.,TRBV2,TRBD2,TRBJ2-1,TGTGCCAGCAGTATTTGGACTAGCGGCTACAATGAGCAGTTCTTC,CASSIWTSGYNEQFF
once,TRBV7-8,TRBD2,TRBJ2-2,TGTGCCAGCAGCCTGCTAGCGGGGGGAACCTACACCGGGGAGCTGTTTTTT,CASSLLAGGTYTGELFF
few,TRBV10-1,.,TRBJ2-1,TGCGCCAGCAGTGCCGGGTACAATGAGCAGTTCTTC,CASSAGYNEQFF
once,TRBV9,.,TRBJ2-1,TGTGCCAGCAGCGTAGTTGGGAGTGGGCGCAATGAGCAGTTCTTC,CASSVVGSGRNEQFF
few,TRBV28,.,TRBJ2-7,TGTGCCAGCAGTTTGAGCGTGAGCTTCTACGAGCAGTACTTC,CASSLSVSFYEQYF
.,TRBV5-1,TRBD1,TRBJ1-2,TGCGCCAGCAGCGCGGGACAGAACTATGGCTACACCTTC,CASSAGQNYGYTF
.,TRBV7-2,.,TRBJ2-6,TGTGCCAGCTCGTCTGAGGGGGCCAACGTCCTGACTTTC,CASSSEGANVLTF
.,TRBV11-2,.,TRBJ2-2,TGTGCCAGCAGCTTTTCGGGAGTCGGGACCGGGGAGCTGTTTTTT,CASSFSGVGTGELFF
.,TRBV15,TRBD1,TRBJ2-2,TGTGCCACCAGCAGAGATCTCGGACAGGGACTCAACACCGGGGAGCTGTTTTTT,CATSRDLGQGLNTGELFF
.,TRBV4-2,.,TRBJ1-2,TGTGCCAGCAGCAGACTCCACCTTGAGAACTATGGCTACACCTTC,CASSRLHLENYGYTF
.,TRBV7-2,.,TRBJ1-3,TGTGCCAGCAGCATGCCCGGGAGCACCATATATTTT,CASSMPGSTIYF
.,TRBV7-2,TRBD2,TRBJ2-4,TGTGCCAGCAGCCCCGCCGGGACTAGCGGCTACAAAAACATTCAGTACTTC,CASSPAGTSGYKNIQYF
.,TRBV11-2,TRBD1,TRBJ1-5,TGTGCCAGCAGCGGAGGAGGCAGGGGGCTAGGGAGCAATCAGCCCCAGCATTTT,CASSGGGRGLGSNQPQHF
.,TRBV15,.,TRBJ2-7,TGTGCCACCAGCAGAAAGCGGCTGGACGAGCAGTACTTC,CATSRKRLDEQYF
.,TRBV6-5,.,TRBJ2-1,TGTGCCAGCAGTTACGGTTTGCGAGTGAACAATGAGCAGTTCTTC,CASSYGLRVNNEQFF
.,TRBV28,TRBD2,TRBJ2-5,TGTGCCAGCAGTTGGGAGGGCGCCTGGGGGACCCAGTACTTC,CASSWEGAWGTQYF